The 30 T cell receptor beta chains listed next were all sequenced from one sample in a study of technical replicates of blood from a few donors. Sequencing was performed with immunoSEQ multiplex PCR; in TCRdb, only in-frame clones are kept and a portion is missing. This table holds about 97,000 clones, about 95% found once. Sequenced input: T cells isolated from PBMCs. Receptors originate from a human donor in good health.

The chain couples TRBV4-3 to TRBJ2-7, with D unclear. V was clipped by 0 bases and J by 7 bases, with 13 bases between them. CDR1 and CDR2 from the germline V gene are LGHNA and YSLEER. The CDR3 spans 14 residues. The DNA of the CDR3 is TGCGCCAGCAGCCAAGATCCAGCGTCCATGGAGCAGTACTTC. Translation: CASSQDPASMEQYF.

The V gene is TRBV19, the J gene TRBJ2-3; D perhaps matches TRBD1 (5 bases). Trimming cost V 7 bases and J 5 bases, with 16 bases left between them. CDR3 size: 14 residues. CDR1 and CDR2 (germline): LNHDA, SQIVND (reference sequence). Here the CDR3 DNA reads TGTGCCAGTACTTCCCAGGGATTGGAAGATACGCAGTATTTT. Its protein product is CASTSQGLEDTQYF. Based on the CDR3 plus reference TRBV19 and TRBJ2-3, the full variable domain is DGGITQSPKYLFRKEGQNVTLSCEQNLNHDAMYWYRQDPGQGLRLIYYSQIVNDFQKGDIAEGYSVSREKKESFPLTVTSAQKNPTAFYLCASTSQGLEDTQYFGPGTRLTVL.

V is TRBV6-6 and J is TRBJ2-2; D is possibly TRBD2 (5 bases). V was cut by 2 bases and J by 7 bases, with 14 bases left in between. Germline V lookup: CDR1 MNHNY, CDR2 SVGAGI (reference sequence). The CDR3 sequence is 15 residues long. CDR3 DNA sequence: TGTGCCAGCAGTTACAAGGGATCGGGAAGCGGGGAGCTGTTTTTT. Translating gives CASSYKGSGSGELFF.

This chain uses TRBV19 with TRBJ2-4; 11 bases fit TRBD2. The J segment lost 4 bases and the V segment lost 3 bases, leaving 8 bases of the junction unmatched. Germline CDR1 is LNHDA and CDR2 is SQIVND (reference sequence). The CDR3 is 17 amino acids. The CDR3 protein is CASSMGLAVPVKNIQYF. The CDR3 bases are TGTGCCAGTAGTATGGGACTAGCGGTACCTGTTAAAAACATTCAGTACTTC.

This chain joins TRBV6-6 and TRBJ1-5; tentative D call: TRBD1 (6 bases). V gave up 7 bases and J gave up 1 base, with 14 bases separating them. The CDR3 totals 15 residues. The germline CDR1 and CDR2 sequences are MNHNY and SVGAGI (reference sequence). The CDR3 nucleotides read TGTGCCAGCACCCCGGGGGGGGCAAGCAATCAGCCCCAGCATTTT. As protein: CASTPGGASNQPQHF.

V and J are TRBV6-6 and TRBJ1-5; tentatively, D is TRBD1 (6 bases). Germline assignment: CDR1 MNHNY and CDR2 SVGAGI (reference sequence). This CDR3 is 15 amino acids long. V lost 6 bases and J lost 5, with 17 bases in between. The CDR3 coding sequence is TGTGCCAGCAGGGAAAGGACAGCTCAAGATCAGCCCCAGCATTTT. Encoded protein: CASRERTAQDQPQHF.

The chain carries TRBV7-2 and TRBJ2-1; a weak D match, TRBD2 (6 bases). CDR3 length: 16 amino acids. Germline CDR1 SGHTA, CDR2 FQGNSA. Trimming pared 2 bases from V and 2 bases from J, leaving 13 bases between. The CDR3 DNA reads TGTGCCAGCAGCTTAATTAGCGGAGTCACCTACAATGAGCAGTTCTTC. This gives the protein CASSLISGVTYNEQFF.

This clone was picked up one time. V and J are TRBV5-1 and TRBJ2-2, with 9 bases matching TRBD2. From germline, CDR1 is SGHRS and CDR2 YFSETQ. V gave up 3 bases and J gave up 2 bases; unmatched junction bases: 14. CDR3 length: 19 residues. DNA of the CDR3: TGCGCCAGCAGCTCGAACGTAGCGGGAGCCCTATTAAACACCGGGGAGCTGTTTTTT. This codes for CASSSNVAGALLNTGELFF.

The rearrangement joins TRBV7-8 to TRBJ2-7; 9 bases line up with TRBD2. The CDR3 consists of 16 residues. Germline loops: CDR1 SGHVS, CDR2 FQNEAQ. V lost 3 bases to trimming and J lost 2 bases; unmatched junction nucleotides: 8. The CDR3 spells CASSFTPLAGAYEQYF. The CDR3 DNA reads TGTGCCAGCAGCTTTACCCCTTTAGCGGGGGCCTACGAGCAGTACTTC. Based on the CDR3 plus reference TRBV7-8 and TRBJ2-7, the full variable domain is GAGVSQSPRYKVAKRGQDVALRCDPISGHVSLFWYQQALGQGPEFLTYFQNEAQLDKSGLPSDRFFAERPEGSVSTLKIQRTQQEDSAVYLCASSFTPLAGAYEQYFGPGTRLTVT.

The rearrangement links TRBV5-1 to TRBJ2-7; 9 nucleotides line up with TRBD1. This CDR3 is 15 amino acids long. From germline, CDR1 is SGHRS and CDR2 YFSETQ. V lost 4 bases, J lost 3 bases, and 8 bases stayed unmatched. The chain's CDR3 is CASSPETGGIYEQYF. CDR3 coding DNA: TGCGCCAGCAGCCCTGAGACAGGGGGAATCTACGAGCAGTACTTC.

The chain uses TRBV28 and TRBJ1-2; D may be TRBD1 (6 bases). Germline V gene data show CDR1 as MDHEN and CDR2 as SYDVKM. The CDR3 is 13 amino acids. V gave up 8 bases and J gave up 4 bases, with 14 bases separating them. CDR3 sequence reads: CASSGQPLYGYTF. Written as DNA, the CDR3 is TGTGCCAGCTCTGGACAGCCACTCTATGGCTACACCTTC.

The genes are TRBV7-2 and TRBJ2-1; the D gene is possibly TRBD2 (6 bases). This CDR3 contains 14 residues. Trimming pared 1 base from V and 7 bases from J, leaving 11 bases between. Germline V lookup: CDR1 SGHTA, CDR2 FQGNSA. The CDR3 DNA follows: TGTGCCAGCAGCTTAGATGGGGGGAGGAATGAGCAGTTCTTC. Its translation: CASSLDGGRNEQFF.

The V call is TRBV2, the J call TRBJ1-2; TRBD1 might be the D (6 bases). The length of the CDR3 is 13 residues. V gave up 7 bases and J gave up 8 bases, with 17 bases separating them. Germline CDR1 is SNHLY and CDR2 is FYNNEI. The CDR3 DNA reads TGTGCCAGCAAGAGGCCCTCAGGGGCCGGCTACACCTTC. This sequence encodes CASKRPSGAGYTF.

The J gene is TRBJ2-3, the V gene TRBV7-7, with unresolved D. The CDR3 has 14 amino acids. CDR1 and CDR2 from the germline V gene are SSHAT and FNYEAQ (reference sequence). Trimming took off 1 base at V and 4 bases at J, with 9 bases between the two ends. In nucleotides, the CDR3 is TGTGCCAGCAGCTTAGGGATCCGGGCAGATACGCAGTATTTT. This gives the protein CASSLGIRADTQYF.

The DNA for the CDR3 is TGTGCCAGCAGAATAGGGCTCCAGGGGGCTTACGAGCAGTACTTC. Residues: CASRIGLQGAYEQYF. The gene calls are TRBV28 and TRBJ2-7, with 8 bases that match TRBD1. The V gene end was trimmed by 6 bases and the J gene end by 4 bases; junction bases not matched to a gene: 11. Germline values: CDR1 MDHEN, CDR2 SYDVKM. The CDR3 contains 15 residues.

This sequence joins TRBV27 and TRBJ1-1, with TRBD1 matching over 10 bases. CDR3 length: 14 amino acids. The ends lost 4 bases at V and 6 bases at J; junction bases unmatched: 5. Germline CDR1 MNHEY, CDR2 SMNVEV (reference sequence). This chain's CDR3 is CASSYRQGASEAFF. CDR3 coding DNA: TGTGCCAGCAGTTACAGACAGGGGGCTTCTGAAGCTTTCTTT.

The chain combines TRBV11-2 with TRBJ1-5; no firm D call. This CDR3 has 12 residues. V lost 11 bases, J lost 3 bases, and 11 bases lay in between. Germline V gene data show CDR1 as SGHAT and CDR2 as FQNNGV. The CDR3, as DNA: TGTGCCTCAGAGACAATCAATCAGCCCCAGCATTTT. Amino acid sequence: CASETINQPQHF. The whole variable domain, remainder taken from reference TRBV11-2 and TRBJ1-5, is EAGVAQSPRYKIIEKRQSVAFWCNPISGHATLYWYQQILGQGPKLLIQFQNNGVVDDSQLPKDRFSAERLKGVDSTLKIQPAKLEDSAVYLCASETINQPQHFGDGTRLSIL.

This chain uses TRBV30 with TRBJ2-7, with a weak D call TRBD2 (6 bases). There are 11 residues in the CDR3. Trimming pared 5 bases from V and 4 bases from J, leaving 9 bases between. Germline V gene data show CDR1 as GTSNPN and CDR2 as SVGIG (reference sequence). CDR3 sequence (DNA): TGTGCCTGGTCCGGGACTTACGAGCAGTACTTC. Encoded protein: CAWSGTYEQYF.

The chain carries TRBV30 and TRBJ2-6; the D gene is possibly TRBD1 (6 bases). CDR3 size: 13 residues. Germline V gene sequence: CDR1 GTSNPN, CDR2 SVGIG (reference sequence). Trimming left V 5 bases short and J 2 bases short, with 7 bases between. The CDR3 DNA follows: TGTGCCTGGTCAGGGGCTGGGGCCAACGTCCTGACTTTC. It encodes CAWSGAGANVLTF.

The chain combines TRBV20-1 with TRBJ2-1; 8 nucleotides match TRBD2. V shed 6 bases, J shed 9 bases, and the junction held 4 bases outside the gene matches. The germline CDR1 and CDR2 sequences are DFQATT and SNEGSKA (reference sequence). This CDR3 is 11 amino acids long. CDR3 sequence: CSAGLVAEQFF. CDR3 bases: TGCAGTGCGGGACTAGTAGCTGAGCAGTTCTTC.

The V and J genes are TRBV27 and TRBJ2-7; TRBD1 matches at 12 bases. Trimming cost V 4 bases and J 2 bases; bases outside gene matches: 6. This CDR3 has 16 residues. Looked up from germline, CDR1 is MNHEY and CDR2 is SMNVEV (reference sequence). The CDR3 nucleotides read TGTGCCAGCAGTTCCCGGGACAGGGGGCTCACCTACGAGCAGTACTTC. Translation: CASSSRDRGLTYEQYF.

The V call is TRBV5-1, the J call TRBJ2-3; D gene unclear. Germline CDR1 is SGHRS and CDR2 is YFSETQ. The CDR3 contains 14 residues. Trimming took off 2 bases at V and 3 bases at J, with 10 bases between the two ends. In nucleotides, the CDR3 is TGCGCCAGCAGCTTTCCCGGTTATACAGATACGCAGTATTTT. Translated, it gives CASSFPGYTDTQYF.

This chain's CDR3 is CASSRAGDEQYF. The CDR3 coding sequence is TGTGCCAGCAGCAGGGCAGGGGACGAGCAGTACTTC. This chain connects TRBV6-5 to TRBJ2-7, with D possibly matching TRBD1 (6 bases). This CDR3 has 12 residues. V was clipped by 6 bases and J by 5 bases, with 11 bases between them. From germline, CDR1 is MNHEY and CDR2 SVGAGI.

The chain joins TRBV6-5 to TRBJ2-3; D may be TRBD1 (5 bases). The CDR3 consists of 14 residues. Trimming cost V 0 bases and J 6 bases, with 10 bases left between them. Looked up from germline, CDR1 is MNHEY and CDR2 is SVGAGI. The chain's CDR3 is CASSYSKRGDTQYF. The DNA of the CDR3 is TGTGCCAGCAGTTACTCGAAAAGGGGTGATACGCAGTATTTT.

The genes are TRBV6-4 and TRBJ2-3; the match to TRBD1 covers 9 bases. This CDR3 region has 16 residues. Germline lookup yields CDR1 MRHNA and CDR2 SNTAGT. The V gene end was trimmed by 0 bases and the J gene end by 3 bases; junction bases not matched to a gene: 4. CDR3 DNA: TGTGCCAGCAGTGACTCATTACAGGGGGCAACAGATACGCAGTATTTT. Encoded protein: CASSDSLQGATDTQYF.

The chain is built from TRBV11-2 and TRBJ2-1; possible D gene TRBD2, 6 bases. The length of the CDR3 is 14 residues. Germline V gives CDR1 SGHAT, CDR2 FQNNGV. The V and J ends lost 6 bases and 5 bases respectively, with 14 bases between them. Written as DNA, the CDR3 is TGTGCCAGCAGACCCTGGTCGGGGGACAATGAGCAGTTCTTC. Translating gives CASRPWSGDNEQFF.

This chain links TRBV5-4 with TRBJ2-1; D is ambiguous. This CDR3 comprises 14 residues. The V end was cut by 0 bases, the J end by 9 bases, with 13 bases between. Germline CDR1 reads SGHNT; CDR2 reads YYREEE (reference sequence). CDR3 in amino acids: CASSLAYSTPEQFF. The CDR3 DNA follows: TGTGCCAGCAGCTTGGCGTACTCGACTCCTGAGCAGTTCTTC. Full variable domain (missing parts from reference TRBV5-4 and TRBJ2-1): ETGVTQSPTHLIKTRGQQVTLRCSSQSGHNTVSWYQQALGQGPQFIFQYYREEENGRGNFPPRFSGLQFPNYSSELNVNALELDDSALYLCASSLAYSTPEQFFGPGTRLTVL.

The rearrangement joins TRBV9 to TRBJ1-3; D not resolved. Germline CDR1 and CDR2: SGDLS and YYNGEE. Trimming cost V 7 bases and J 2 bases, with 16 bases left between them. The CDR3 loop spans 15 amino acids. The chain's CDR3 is CASGTSGRAGNTIYF. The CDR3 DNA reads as TGTGCCAGCGGAACTTCTGGGAGGGCTGGAAACACCATATATTTT.

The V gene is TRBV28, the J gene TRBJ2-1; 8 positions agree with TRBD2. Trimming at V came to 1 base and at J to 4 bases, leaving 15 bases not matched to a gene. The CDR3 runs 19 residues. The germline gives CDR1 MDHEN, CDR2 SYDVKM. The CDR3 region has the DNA TGTGCCAGCAGTTTATTGAGTTCCGGGAGGGCCCCAAATTACAATGAGCAGTTCTTC. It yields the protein CASSLLSSGRAPNYNEQFF.

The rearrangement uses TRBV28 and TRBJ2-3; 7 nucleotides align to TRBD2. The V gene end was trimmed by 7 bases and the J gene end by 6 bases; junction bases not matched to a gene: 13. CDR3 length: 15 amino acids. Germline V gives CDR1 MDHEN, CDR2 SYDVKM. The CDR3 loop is CASTKTLADPDTQYF. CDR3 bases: TGTGCCAGCACAAAAACTCTAGCGGATCCGGATACGCAGTATTTT.